Sequencing of this T cell receptor beta chain was carried out in a study of CD8 T cells in Susac syndrome. Study-level information: Treatment at blood withdrawal was none, corticosteroids, or intravenous immunoglobulin alone in Susac syndrome patients.

Notes on this clonotype: What it binds is unknown.

This CDR3 region has 14 residues. J gave up 5 bases and V 4 bases, and 7 bases lay outside the gene matches. Germline V gives CDR1 SGHRS, CDR2 YFSETQ. An amount of RNA that ranged from roughly 0.5 to 1 ug was reverse transcribed with random hexamers. TCRdb called the immunoSEQ multiplex PCR reads again in MiXCR, with one record for every CDR3 protein. The sample lists hundreds of thousands of distinct CDR3 sequences, 85% to 95% seen once, with around 0.15% in the top ten. Study observations and caveats: CD4+ T cell repertoires in Susac syndrome exhibited no evidence of clonal expansion.

High-throughput TCR beta sequencing covered peripheral CD8+ and CD4+ T cells. TEMRA cells were FACS-enriched, and CD8+ and CD4+ T cells were isolated negatively. The rearrangement joins TRBV5-1 to TRBJ2-7, with 9 bases aligning to TRBD1. Material: CD4+ T cells from PBMCs. This clonotype was obtained from a human donor with Susac syndrome. CDR3: CASSGGTGYDEQYF. CDR3 DNA: TGCGCCAGCAGCGGTGGGACAGGGTATGACGAGCAGTACTTC.